This note documents a single T cell receptor (beta chain) sequence. Per the study methods: Estimates of nucleated cell counts were drawn from the amplification of reference gene primers. Profiling relied on immunoSEQ multiplex PCR, and the TCRdb table lists in-frame clones only, not all of them. That table supplies the V and J calls and clone size; D and trimming were determined from the DNA. This table holds 150,000 to 200,000 clones, 86% found once. These data come from a study of blood T cell repertoires in COVID-19. Germline values: CDR1 MNHEY, CDR2 SVGAGI. The CDR3 is 13 amino acids. This sequence was found in a man younger than 35 with acute or convalescent COVID-19. This chain links TRBV6-5 with TRBJ1-1, with D maybe TRBD1 (5 bases). Sequences were obtained from peripheral blood. The CDR3 here is CATGVGVNTEAFF. The CDR3 DNA reads TGTGCGACGGGGGTCGGGGTGAACACTGAAGCTTTCTTT.